Each of the 29 T cell receptor beta chains below was sequenced from the same sample in a study of blood T cell repertoires in COVID-19. Sequencing was performed with immunoSEQ multiplex PCR; in TCRdb, only in-frame clones are kept and a portion is missing. Of around 180,000 clones listed, around 80% are singletons. Sequences were obtained from peripheral blood. Source of these receptors: a man in his 70s with active or convalescent COVID-19.

The gene calls are TRBV15 and TRBJ1-3; 11 bases align to TRBD1. Germline CDR1 reads LNHNV; CDR2 reads YYDKDF (reference sequence). CDR3 length equals 13 residues. V was clipped by 3 bases and J by 16 bases; unmatched bases: 8. The CDR3 loop is CATSREVRDRGYF. The CDR3 DNA reads TGTGCCACCAGCAGGGAAGTCCGGGACAGGGGGTATTTT.

V and J are TRBV28 and TRBJ2-7; TRBD1 agrees at 8 bases. This CDR3 contains 14 residues. V gave up 7 bases and J gave up 6 bases; unmatched junction bases: 11. Per the germline V gene, CDR1 is MDHEN and CDR2 is SYDVKM. Here the CDR3 reads CASIEGDRGSEQYF. In nucleotides, the CDR3 is TGTGCCAGCATCGAGGGAGACAGGGGCTCCGAGCAGTACTTC.

As for this clone: A junction boundary mismatches the germline segment, possibly from a read error. The gene calls are TRBV7-7 and TRBJ2-2; the match to TRBD2 covers 8 bases. Germline V gives CDR1 SSHAT, CDR2 FNYEAQ (reference sequence). The CDR3 contains 16 residues. The CDR3 region has the DNA TGTGCTAGCAGCCCGCGGACTAGCCCCTCTCCCGGGGAGCTGTTTTTT. As protein: CASSPRTSPSPGELFF.

This rearrangement joins TRBV18 to TRBJ1-2, with 9 nucleotides matching TRBD1. Germline V gene lookup returns CDR1 KGHSH and CDR2 LQKENI. This CDR3 comprises 13 residues. J was trimmed by 8 bases and V by 6 bases; bases with no gene match: 7. CDR3 residues: CASSLQGAYGYTF. DNA for the CDR3: TGTGCCAGCTCTCTACAGGGGGCTTACGGCTACACCTTC.

The chain employs TRBV7-6 and TRBJ1-3; tentatively, D is TRBD1 (5 bases). The ends were cut back, 2 bases at V and 2 bases at J, with 10 bases in the middle. The germline V gene encodes CDR1 SGHVS and CDR2 FNYEAQ. The CDR3 is 15 residues long. CDR3 nucleotide sequence: TGTGCCAGCAGCTTATCCTCAGGGACTGGAAACACCATATATTTT. Its translation: CASSLSSGTGNTIYF.

The chain has TRBV5-6 and TRBJ2-7; D not resolved. CDR1 SGHDT and CDR2 YYEEEE come from the germline V gene. V gave up 0 bases and J gave up 6 bases, with 10 bases separating them. The CDR3 is 13 residues long. CDR3 amino acids: CASSLAPTGEQYF. The CDR3 region has the DNA TGTGCCAGCAGCTTGGCTCCTACTGGCGAGCAGTACTTC. The variable domain in full, completed from reference TRBV5-6 and TRBJ2-7, reads DAGVTQSPTHLIKTRGQQVTLRCSPKSGHDTVSWYQQALGQGPQFIFQYYEEEERQRGNFPDRFSGHQFPNYSSELNVNALLLGDSALYLCASSLAPTGEQYFGPGTRLTVT.

The V and J genes are TRBV5-1 and TRBJ2-5; 8 nucleotides agree with TRBD1. Unmatched junction bases numbered 12, after V lost 0 bases and J lost 5 bases. Germline V gives CDR1 SGHRS, CDR2 YFSETQ. The CDR3 spans 17 residues. CDR3 sequence (DNA): TGCGCCAGCAGCTTGGGGTTTAATCCAGGGGGCGGGGAGACCCAGTACTTC. Amino acid sequence: CASSLGFNPGGGETQYF.

The V gene is TRBV3-1 (or the pseudogene TRBV3-2), the J gene TRBJ2-2; TRBD2 agrees at 7 bases. The J segment lost 8 bases and the V segment lost 4 bases, leaving 7 bases of the junction unmatched. The CDR3 covers 14 residues. Germline V lookup: CDR1 LGHDT, CDR2 YNNKEL (reference sequence). The CDR3 region is CASSPTGGVGELFF. The CDR3 DNA reads as TGTGCCAGCAGCCCGACGGGAGGTGTTGGGGAGCTGTTTTTT.

The chain couples TRBV6-5 to TRBJ1-2, with D possibly matching TRBD1 (5 bases). The CDR3 spans 14 residues. Deletions cut 6 bases from V and 4 bases from J, with 15 bases between. Germline V gene sequence: CDR1 MNHEY, CDR2 SVGAGI. Written as DNA, the CDR3 is TGTGCCAGCAGGGGGGGAGGGTCAGCCTATGGCTACACCTTC. Translating it yields CASRGGGSAYGYTF.

This chain links TRBV19 with TRBJ2-3; 14 bases align to TRBD2. The CDR3 totals 15 residues. With 4 bases clipped from V and 6 bases from J, the junction kept 3 bases outside the gene matches. The germline CDR1 and CDR2 sequences are LNHDA and SQIVND (reference sequence). The CDR3 DNA sequence: TGTGCCAGTAGTAGACTAGCGGGGGGGCGTGATACGCAGTATTTT. Its translation: CASSRLAGGRDTQYF.

The rearrangement links TRBV5-5 to TRBJ2-7; D possibly corresponds to TRBD2 (5 bases). V dropped 0 bases and J dropped 6 bases, with 7 bases sitting between them. The CDR3 runs 12 residues. Germline CDR1 is SGHKS and CDR2 is YYEKEE (reference sequence). CDR3 bases: TGTGCCAGCAGCTTGGCCGCGGGCGAGCAGTACTTC. Its translation is CASSLAAGEQYF. The full variable domain, with the rest looked up from reference TRBV5-5 and TRBJ2-7, is DAGVTQSPTHLIKTRGQQVTLRCSPISGHKSVSWYQQVLGQGPQFIFQYYEKEERGRGNFPDRFSARQFPNYSSELNVNALLLGDSALYLCASSLAAGEQYFGPGTRLTVT.

The chain couples TRBV6-5 to TRBJ1-1; 7 bases agree with TRBD1. The CDR3 runs 15 residues. Germline CDR1 is MNHEY and CDR2 is SVGAGI. Trimming at V came to 5 bases and at J to 1 base, leaving 7 bases not matched to a gene. As DNA, the CDR3 is TGTGCCAGCAGTCAGCTCCGGACAGGGAACACTGAAGCTTTCTTT. This codes for CASSQLRTGNTEAFF.

For the CDR3, the DNA is TGTGCCAGCAGACTAACAGGCTCCTATGGCTACACCTTC. Protein: CASRLTGSYGYTF. The gene calls are TRBV12-3 or TRBV12-4 and TRBJ1-2, with D tentatively TRBD1 (5 bases). V shed 6 bases and J shed 4 bases, with 12 bases lying between them. This CDR3 region has 13 residues.

This chain connects TRBV7-8 to TRBJ2-3; 8 nucleotides align to TRBD1. Trimming cost V 1 base and J 9 bases; bases outside gene matches: 9. From germline, CDR1 is SGHVS and CDR2 FQNEAQ. CDR3 size: 15 residues. The CDR3, as DNA: TGTGCCAGCAGCTTAGGTCAGGGGGCCACACGAACGCAGTATTTT. This gives the protein CASSLGQGATRTQYF.

The chain has TRBV7-6 and TRBJ2-7, with D possibly TRBD2 on 5 matching bases. Germline V gene data show CDR1 as SGHVS and CDR2 as FNYEAQ. Trimming removed 5 bases at V and 2 bases at J, with 16 bases between. This CDR3 is 15 amino acids long. The CDR3 spells CASSPRRPKPYEQYF. In nucleotides, the CDR3 is TGTGCCAGCAGCCCAAGGAGGCCTAAACCCTACGAGCAGTACTTC. Full variable domain (missing parts from reference TRBV7-6 and TRBJ2-7): GAGVSQSPRYKVTKRGQDVALRCDPISGHVSLYWYRQALGQGPEFLTYFNYEAQQDKSGLPNDRFSAERPEGSISTLTIQRTEQRDSAMYRCASSPRRPKPYEQYFGPGTRLTVT.

This clone was counted at least ten times. The rearrangement uses TRBV27 and TRBJ2-7, with 8 bases lining up with TRBD1. With V trimmed by 3 bases and J by 4 bases, 8 bases remained unmatched. The CDR3 spans 15 residues. Germline V gene data show CDR1 as MNHEY and CDR2 as SMNVEV (reference sequence). CDR3 DNA sequence: TGTGCCAGCAGTTTGGGGGACAGGAGGTGGTACGAGCAGTACTTC. Encoded protein: CASSLGDRRWYEQYF.

This clone came up once. The rearrangement joins TRBV3-1 (or the pseudogene TRBV3-2) to TRBJ1-6; the D gene is possibly TRBD1 (5 bases). The germline V and J ends were trimmed by 4 bases and 7 bases, with 14 bases remaining between them. The germline gives CDR1 LGHDT, CDR2 YNNKEL (reference sequence). This CDR3 region has 15 residues. The CDR3 loop reads CASSPQTGGNSPLHF. The CDR3 DNA reads TGTGCCAGCAGCCCCCAAACGGGGGGAAATTCACCCCTCCACTTT.

The chain couples TRBV7-2 to TRBJ2-1; weak D call: TRBD1 (5 bases). The CDR3 has 14 residues. The ends were cut back, 2 bases at V and 5 bases at J, with 10 bases in the middle. Germline-derived CDR1 and CDR2 are SGHTA and FQGNSA. The CDR3 DNA reads TGTGCCAGCAGCTTATCAGGGATCCACAATGAGCAGTTCTTC. Translated: CASSLSGIHNEQFF. The whole variable domain, remainder taken from reference TRBV7-2 and TRBJ2-1, is GAGVSQSPSNKVTEKGKDVELRCDPISGHTALYWYRQSLGQGLEFLIYFQGNSAPDKSGLPSDRFSAERTGGSVSTLTIQRTQQEDSAVYLCASSLSGIHNEQFFGPGTRLTVL.

V usage is TRBV10-3 and J usage is TRBJ1-4; D is undetermined. The germline V gene has CDR1 ENHRY and CDR2 SYGVKD. CDR3 length equals 11 residues. V was cut by 11 bases and J by 5 bases, with 9 bases left in between. The CDR3 bases are TGTGCCGCCGGGGAGAATGAAAAACTGTTTTTT. Its translation: CAAGENEKLFF.

This chain connects TRBV7-9 to TRBJ1-2, with a possible D match to TRBD1 (5 bases). The V end lost 3 bases, the J end lost 4 bases, and 6 bases lay between the germline ends. The CDR3 sequence is 12 residues long. The V gene's germline CDR1 is SEHNR and CDR2 FQNEAQ (reference sequence). DNA for the CDR3: TGTGCCAGCAGCTTCGACAGCTATGGCTACACCTTC. This translates into CASSFDSYGYTF.

The V gene is TRBV2, the J gene TRBJ2-1; 10 positions agree with TRBD2. The junction had 14 bases not matched to a gene; V was cut back by 7 bases and J by 14 bases. Germline V CDR1 and CDR2: SNHLY, FYNNEI. The CDR3 loop spans 14 amino acids. In nucleotides, the CDR3 is TGTGCCAGCAAGGAGGGGCTAGCGGGAGTGGGCGAGTTCTTC. It specifies CASKEGLAGVGEFF. The full variable domain, rest sourced from reference TRBV2 and TRBJ2-1, is EPEVTQTPSHQVTQMGQEVILRCVPISNHLYFYWYRQILGQKVEFLVSFYNNEISEKSEIFDDQFSVERPDGSNFTLKIRSTKLEDSAMYFCASKEGLAGVGEFFGPGTRLTVL.

This sequence joins TRBV18 and TRBJ1-2, with 10 nucleotides matching TRBD1. V lost 0 bases to trimming and J lost 7 bases; unmatched junction nucleotides: 2. There are 14 residues in the CDR3. The germline V gene has CDR1 KGHSH and CDR2 LQKENI. The CDR3 DNA reads as TGTGCCAGCTCACCACCCGGGACAGGGGCTGGCTACACCTTC. Protein sequence: CASSPPGTGAGYTF.

J is TRBJ2-3 and V is TRBV3-1 (or the pseudogene TRBV3-2); no definite D call. V was shortened by 4 bases and J by 5 bases, with 13 bases between the two germline ends. Germline V gene data show CDR1 as LGHDT and CDR2 as YNNKEL (reference sequence). CDR3 length equals 14 residues. Written as DNA, the CDR3 is TGTGCCAGCAGCCTCCGCGAAAAACTAGATACGCAGTATTTT. Protein product: CASSLREKLDTQYF.

The chain uses TRBV5-1 and TRBJ1-1, with 7 bases aligning to TRBD1. The length of the CDR3 is 16 residues. V shed 0 bases and J 0 bases; nucleotides not matched to a gene: 5. Per germline, CDR1 SGHRS and CDR2 YFSETQ. This CDR3 reads CASSLGQGTVNTEAFF. CDR3 DNA sequence: TGCGCCAGCAGCTTGGGACAGGGTACGGTGAACACTGAAGCTTTCTTT.

This chain uses TRBV7-2 with TRBJ2-3; D unclear. CDR3 length equals 14 residues. V lost 5 bases and J lost 6, with 15 bases in between. The germline gives CDR1 SGHTA, CDR2 FQGNSA. The CDR3 is CASSPPYLRDTQYF. The CDR3 nucleotides read TGTGCCAGCAGCCCACCCTACCTGAGGGATACGCAGTATTTT.

The chain employs TRBV2 and TRBJ1-5, with a weak D call TRBD1 (6 bases). Germline V CDR1 and CDR2: SNHLY, FYNNEI. This CDR3 has 13 residues. The V and J ends lost 9 bases and 7 bases respectively, with 16 bases between them. The CDR3 DNA sequence: TGTGCCAGTTCACAGGGATTGGGCCAGCCCCAGCATTTT. It is translated as CASSQGLGQPQHF.

This clone was counted ten times or more. The V gene is TRBV29-1, the J gene TRBJ2-3; no reliable D call. The length of the CDR3 is 16 residues. V gave up 3 bases and J gave up 5 bases, with 21 bases separating them. Germline V gene sequence: CDR1 SQVTM, CDR2 ANQGSEA. The CDR3 DNA is TGCAGCGTTGATAAAATGGCGACGGGTTCGGAAGATACGCAGTATTTT. This sequence encodes CSVDKMATGSEDTQYF.

The rearrangement uses TRBV30 and TRBJ1-2; D is unresolved. Deletions cut 0 bases from V and 0 bases from J, with 8 bases between. Germline CDR1 is GTSNPN and CDR2 is SVGIG (reference sequence). This CDR3 region has 14 residues. For the CDR3, the DNA is TGTGCCTGGAGTGTTGTAGCCGCTAACTATGGCTACACCTTC. Amino acid sequence: CAWSVVAANYGYTF.

The chain joins TRBV11-2 to TRBJ2-7, with D possibly being TRBD1 (6 bases). This CDR3 region has 14 residues. Germline CDR1 is SGHAT and CDR2 is FQNNGV. V lost 4 bases to trimming and J lost 4 bases, with 14 bases between them. As DNA, the CDR3 is TGTGCCAGCAGCTCTTGGACAGAAAATTACGAGCAGTACTTC. Translating gives CASSSWTENYEQYF.